These 16 T cell receptor beta chains share one sample of origin, sequenced in a study of response to subunit inactivated influenza vaccine. TCRdb itself ran the RT-PCR reads through MiXCR, one entry per CDR3 protein. Of about 570,000 distinct CDR3 sequences detected, about 10% appear once; the ten largest clones hold approximately 11%. This sample was shared with a second study, whose subject was T cells expressing NK-cell markers. That study reports: What made the TCR beta cDNA was 5'RACE template switching with UMIs.

Sequencing was performed on PBMCs from blood, taken on the day of vaccination. The receptor source for this set is a man aged 50 or older who received an inactivated influenza vaccine.

Ten or more counts support this clonotype. The gene calls are TRBV6-1 and TRBJ1-2; D remains ambiguous. There are 16 residues in the CDR3. The germline V gene encodes CDR1 MNHNS and CDR2 SASEGT. The V end lost 7 bases, the J end lost 7 bases, and 25 bases lay between the germline ends. CDR3 loop: CASNDGSYGAPGGYTF. For the CDR3, the DNA is TGTGCCAGCAATGACGGGTCCTACGGAGCTCCTGGTGGCTACACCTTC.

In this sample, this clonotype turned up a few times. The chain joins TRBV5-1 to TRBJ2-3; 9 positions match TRBD2. The V gene's germline CDR1 is SGHRS and CDR2 YFSETQ. The CDR3 spans 16 residues. V lost 4 bases to trimming and J lost 5 bases; unmatched junction nucleotides: 11. CDR3 protein: CASSPGLAGAGDTQYF. The CDR3 DNA sequence: TGCGCCAGCAGCCCAGGATTAGCGGGGGCGGGAGATACGCAGTATTTT.

This clonotype occurred a few times. This chain links TRBV15 with TRBJ2-1; 8 bases map to TRBD2. In germline, CDR1 is LNHNV, CDR2 YYDKDF (reference sequence). This CDR3 is 16 amino acids long. Unmatched junction bases numbered 6, after V lost 0 bases and J lost 5 bases. CDR3 region: CATSRDWGTRDNEQFF. CDR3 nucleotides: TGTGCCACCAGCAGAGATTGGGGGACTAGGGACAATGAGCAGTTCTTC.

This clonotype was observed a few times. The gene calls are TRBV5-1 and TRBJ1-2, with 8 bases identical to TRBD1. With V trimmed by 1 base and J by 6 bases, 8 bases remained unmatched. The CDR3 runs to 15 residues. Germline CDR1 and CDR2: SGHRS and YFSETQ. CDR3 loop: CASSLRQGWSNGYTF. The CDR3 nucleotides read TGCGCCAGCAGCTTGAGACAGGGGTGGAGTAATGGCTACACCTTC.

The V and J genes are TRBV20-1 and TRBJ1-3; D is uncertain. The CDR3 spans 11 residues. From germline, CDR1 is DFQATT and CDR2 SNEGSKA (reference sequence). V was trimmed by 5 bases and J by 2 bases, leaving 4 bases between them. In nucleotides, the CDR3 is TGCAGTGCTTGGACTGGAAACACCATATATTTT. Amino acids: CSAWTGNTIYF.

J is TRBJ1-5 and V is TRBV20-1; no clear D. CDR3 length: 15 residues. Germline CDR1 and CDR2: DFQATT and SNEGSKA (reference sequence). V gave up 5 bases and J gave up 4 bases, with 18 bases separating them. CDR3 nucleotide sequence: TGCAGTGCTGCCCCTCGTACGAGTTGGAATCAGCCCCAGCATTTT. This translates into CSAAPRTSWNQPQHF.

This clonotype was detected only a few times. V usage is TRBV6-5 and J usage is TRBJ2-1; TRBD2 agrees at 12 bases. Trimming cost V 0 bases and J 1 base; bases outside gene matches: 4. This CDR3 is built from 18 residues. Germline V gene sequence: CDR1 MNHEY, CDR2 SVGAGI. Here the CDR3 DNA reads TGTGCCAGCAGTTACTCAGGACTAGCGGGGAGGTCCTACAATGAGCAGTTCTTC. It specifies CASSYSGLAGRSYNEQFF.

This clonotype came up a few times. This chain links TRBV20-1 with TRBJ2-2; D is unresolved. The CDR3 has 15 amino acids. V was pared by 0 bases and J by 3 bases, with 11 bases between. Germline values: CDR1 DFQATT, CDR2 SNEGSKA (reference sequence). CDR3: CSARDLGIDTGELFF. CDR3 nucleotides: TGCAGTGCTAGAGATCTTGGGATTGACACCGGGGAGCTGTTTTTT.

This clonotype was detected many times. This chain joins TRBV20-1 and TRBJ1-5; 8 bases fit TRBD1. Losses at the gene ends were 5 bases for V and 5 bases for J; bases not matched to a gene: 11. From germline, CDR1 is DFQATT and CDR2 SNEGSKA (reference sequence). The CDR3 is made up of 15 amino acids. CDR3 sequence (DNA): TGCAGTGCTGCGGAAACAGGGGGACGTGATCAGCCCCAGCATTTT. Translating gives CSAAETGGRDQPQHF.

This clonotype was found a few times. The chain uses TRBV4-2 and TRBJ2-1; the D is unclear. Per the germline V gene, CDR1 is LGHNA and CDR2 is YNFKEQ. Trimming removed 3 bases at V and 8 bases at J, with 14 bases between. The CDR3 sequence is 14 residues long. As DNA, the CDR3 is TGTGCCAGCAGCCATCCCCCGACTGACTATGAGCAGTTCTTC. Residues: CASSHPPTDYEQFF.

This clonotype turned up a few times. The gene calls are TRBV5-1 and TRBJ2-3; D gene unclear. V lost 5 bases and J lost 3, with 19 bases in between. The germline gives CDR1 SGHRS, CDR2 YFSETQ. The CDR3 consists of 16 residues. The CDR3 region has the DNA TGCGCCAGCAGGCTCGTCCGGGTCCAGAGTACAGATACGCAGTATTTT. It encodes CASRLVRVQSTDTQYF.

The V and J genes are TRBV2 and TRBJ2-7; D call uncertain. The V end was cut by 8 bases, the J end by 5 bases, with 16 bases between. The germline V gene has CDR1 SNHLY and CDR2 FYNNEI. CDR3 length: 13 amino acids. Written as DNA, the CDR3 is TGTGCCAGCGGGGAAGACGCTGAGGACGAGCAGTACTTC. Translation gives CASGEDAEDEQYF.

This clonotype was counted at least ten times. The gene calls are TRBV28 and TRBJ2-2; perhaps TRBD2 as D (5 bases). The CDR3 is 14 amino acids. Germline V gene lookup returns CDR1 MDHEN and CDR2 SYDVKM. The V gene lost 8 bases and the J gene lost 7 bases, with 17 bases spanning the gap. The CDR3 nucleotides are TGTGCCAGCCTCCGGAGAGAGGGATTCGGGGAGCTGTTTTTT. Its protein product is CASLRREGFGELFF.

This clonotype was seen ten or more times. The rearrangement links TRBV12-3 or TRBV12-4 to TRBJ2-7, with D maybe TRBD2 (6 bases). This CDR3 is 14 amino acids long. V was clipped by 5 bases and J by 4 bases, with 15 bases between them. In DNA form, the CDR3 reads TGTGCCAGCAGTCCGGGGTTGCGGGGTTACGAGCAGTACTTC. The encoded protein is CASSPGLRGYEQYF.

The chain combines TRBV29-1 with TRBJ2-5; D may be TRBD2 (5 bases). The V end was cut by 0 bases, the J end by 10 bases, with 21 bases between. CDR3 length: 15 residues. Germline assignment: CDR1 SQVTM and CDR2 ANQGSEA. Written as DNA, the CDR3 is TGCAGCGTTGAAGATACGGCGGGCCCACTCCTGAGCCAGTACTTC. Protein: CSVEDTAGPLLSQYF.

This clonotype was recorded a few times. The chain uses TRBV6-1 and TRBJ2-1; 11 bases agree with TRBD2. This CDR3 comprises 15 residues. Germline trimming cut 6 bases from V and 6 bases from J; bases unmatched to any gene: 7. Germline CDR1 reads MNHNS; CDR2 reads SASEGT. Written as DNA, the CDR3 is TGTGCCAGCAGCTTGATAGCGGGGGGGCCCAATGAGCAGTTCTTC. Amino acid sequence: CASSLIAGGPNEQFF.